This record covers a single T cell receptor (beta chain). Its antigen is as yet unknown. The immunoSEQ assay was v3.0, run at survey level. Assay: immunoSEQ multiplex PCR; the TCRdb copy retains only in-frame clones and omits some. The sample consists of around 24,000 clones, 65% to 80% of them appearing once. These data come from a study of long-term antiretroviral therapy in people with HIV. Ahead of DNA extraction, samples held about 0.95-10 million cryopreserved PBMC each. Study-level points and caveats: Control repertoires displayed wider CDR3 length ranges than the HIV repertoires. Across all time points, the repertoire was dominated by clones that expanded before ART. Despite increasing after ART, diversity remained lower than that of transplant donor controls.

Trimming took off 6 bases at V and 1 base at J, with 9 bases between the two ends. CDR3 length equals 13 residues. Germline CDR1 reads ENHRY; CDR2 reads SYGVKD. This sequence joins TRBV10-3 and TRBJ2-5; D remains ambiguous. The sample consisted of unsorted PBMCs, taken 0.5 years after starting antiretroviral therapy. This TCR derives from a woman between 35 and 50 years old with HIV. The CDR3 sequence: CAIRVGSQETQYF. As DNA, the CDR3 is TGTGCCATCAGAGTGGGCAGCCAAGAGACCCAGTACTTC.